This TCR beta chain emerged from a study of control samples from healthy donors and cancer patients. V lost 3 bases, J lost 7 bases, and 11 bases lay in between. Germline CDR1 reads SGDLS; CDR2 reads YYNGEE. This CDR3 has 14 residues. Measured with immunoSEQ multiplex PCR; TCRdb has only the in-frame clones, and not every one. The sample consists of about 180,000 clones, around 90% of them appearing once. The TCR was taken from a woman between 50 and 59 years old in good health. What was sequenced was blood. This rearrangement joins TRBV9 to TRBJ1-6; no clear D gene. The CDR3 here is CASSENPGNSPLHF. CDR3 nucleotide sequence: TGTGCCAGCAGCGAGAACCCGGGAAATTCACCCCTCCACTTT.